The table lists the clone carrying this T cell receptor (beta chain) with a few counts. Its antigen is unidentified. This beta chain is a stray sequence in a library constructed for alpha chains; its clone size is not meaningful. The record originates from a study of spatial heterogeneity in lung cancer. TCRdb passed the 5' RACE reads through MiXCR, listing each CDR3 protein once. The table lists about 2,300 distinct CDR3 sequences, roughly 22% of them singletons. Study-wide points: Tumor mutation counts were tracked by expanded intratumoral alpha and beta TCR counts.

From germline, CDR1 is SGHRS and CDR2 YFSETQ. The V and J ends lost 3 bases and 7 bases, in that order; junction bases with no gene match: 6. The CDR3 is 14 residues long. Time point given: sample taken at primary tumor resection. The material sequenced was lung tumor tissue, taken at surgery. The receptor was derived from a male donor with early-stage non-small cell lung cancer. This rearrangement joins TRBV5-1 to TRBJ1-1, with TRBD1 identical over 10 bases. CDR3 coding DNA: TGCGCCAGCAGCTGGGGACAGGGGTCCGGTGAAGCTTTCTTT. It codes for CASSWGQGSGEAFF. The full variable domain, completed using reference TRBV5-1 and TRBJ1-1, is KAGVTQTPRYLIKTRGQQVTLSCSPISGHRSVSWYQQTPGQGLQFLFEYFSETQRNKGNFPGRFSGRQFSNSRSEMNVSTLELGDSALYLCASSWGQGSGEAFFGQGTRLTVV.